The clone carrying this T cell receptor beta chain was seen only a few times. Its antigen is as yet unknown. The germline gives CDR1 SGDLS, CDR2 YYNGEE. The CDR3 sequence is 16 residues long. Between the trimmed V and J ends, which lost 0 bases and 0 bases, there was a span of 12 bases. The source of the sample is a study of STAT5B mutations in CD4+ large granular lymphocyte leukemia. Assay used: immunoSEQ multiplex PCR; TCRdb lists only in-frame clones, some missing. The sample has 20,000 to 25,000 clones, 72% seen once. Study-wide points: No patients shared main leukemic clonotypes, though 25% to 30% appeared at low frequency elsewhere.

This sequence joins TRBV9 and TRBJ1-2; D not certain. This TCR was sampled from a human donor in good health. Material for sequencing was CD4+ T cells from blood buffy coats. The CDR3 spells CASSVGSPLSNYGYTF. In DNA, the CDR3 is TGTGCCAGCAGCGTAGGATCCCCTCTGTCTAACTATGGCTACACCTTC.